This passage covers 2 T cell receptor beta chains from one sample sequenced in a study of prognosis after radiotherapy for stage I lung cancer. Amplification of TCR beta CDR3 from genomic DNA used two-round multiplex PCR. Individual primers that were specific to each TRBV and TRBJ gene served in first-round PCR. TCRdb passed the multiplex PCR reads through MiXCR, listing each CDR3 protein once. In the table there are approximately 20,000 distinct CDR3 sequences, around 40% of which are singletons. Sequencing used PBMCs, obtained before or after stereotactic body radiation therapy (not recorded which). The receptors stem from a donor aged 50 or older with non-small cell lung cancer.

Comment on this clonotype: A read error is the likely source, as a far larger clone sits one nucleotide away. The chain links TRBV6-4 to TRBJ2-7; a possible D gene is TRBD2 (7 bases). This CDR3 is built from 15 residues. Germline CDR1 reads MRHNA; CDR2 reads SNTAGT. V was shortened by 7 bases and J by 0 bases, with 16 bases between the two germline ends. The chain's CDR3 is CASIELGGHSYEQYF. The DNA for the CDR3 is TGTGCCAGCATTGAACTCGGGGGGCACTCCTACGAGCAGTACTTC.

As for this clonotype: A far more abundant clone sits one base away, making this likely a read error. The chain joins TRBV6-1 to TRBJ2-7; a weak D match, TRBD1 (6 bases). The CDR3 has 14 amino acids. Germline V CDR1 and CDR2: MNHNS, SASEGT. The germline V and J ends were trimmed by 6 bases and 3 bases, with 15 bases remaining between them. The CDR3 bases are TGTGCCAGCAGCTTAGCGCCAGGGGACTACGAGCAGTACTTC. Residues: CASSLAPGDYEQYF.